Described below is a single TCR beta chain sequence and its context. The antigen is unknown. The protocol was immunoSEQ multiplex PCR, while the TCRdb copy is restricted to in-frame clones and leaves out a portion. The sample gives approximately 10,000 clones, just over 90% of which show up once; 3.6% is in the top ten. A marrow graft followed busulfan-fludarabine conditioning, with cyclophosphamide on days +3 and +4. Germline CDR1 KGHSH, CDR2 LQKENI. The CDR3 extends over 14 amino acids. V lost 1 base to trimming and J lost 1 base, with 7 bases between them. The data derive from a study of T cells after posttransplantation cyclophosphamide. General study results and limits: Donor-recipient repertoire similarity was low at 1-2 months, rising over year one. After PTCy, TRB diversity resembled that of CNI/methotrexate controls. Blood and skin or GI T cell repertoires showed limited TRB overlap.

The sample here was PBMCs, taken after allogeneic stem cell transplant with posttransplant cyclophosphamide. J is TRBJ1-1 and V is TRBV18; D remains ambiguous. The clonotype comes from a female patient younger than 45 who received an allogeneic stem cell transplant from an unrelated donor, was CMV-positive, and had no GVHD. Part of the T cells may come from the graft donor. The CDR3 spells CASSPLSENTEAFF. The CDR3 DNA reads as TGTGCCAGCTCACCACTCTCAGAGAACACTGAAGCTTTCTTT.